This passage covers 32 T cell receptor beta chains from one sample sequenced in a study of T cell clonotyping in hematopoietic cell transplantation. TCRdb keeps only in-frame clones here, not all; method: immunoSEQ multiplex PCR. The sample yields more than 65,000 clones, roughly 93% seen once. The sequencing input was peripheral blood mononuclear cells. These receptor sequences come from a man in his forties or fifties in good health. Some clones in this sample may be carry-over from other donors' samples.

This chain joins TRBV6-5 and TRBJ1-2; weak D call: TRBD1 (5 bases). V lost 7 bases and J 6 bases, leaving 18 bases between the germline ends. CDR1 and CDR2 from the germline V gene are MNHEY and SVGAGI. This CDR3 comprises 14 residues. The CDR3 here is CASKLRGGEDGYTF. The CDR3 region has the DNA TGTGCCAGCAAGTTAAGGGGAGGAGAGGATGGCTACACCTTC.

J is TRBJ2-5 and V is TRBV7-9; D is undetermined. Trimming took 5 bases from V and 5 from J, leaving 15 bases between them. This CDR3 is 14 amino acids long. Germline V gene lookup returns CDR1 SEHNR and CDR2 FQNEAQ (reference sequence). The CDR3 loop reads CASSAANPRETQYF. CDR3 DNA: TGTGCCAGCAGCGCAGCTAACCCGAGGGAGACCCAGTACTTC.

In its sample, this clone was seen once. V and J are TRBV29-1 and TRBJ2-1, with 7 positions matching TRBD1. The CDR3 covers 12 residues. J lost 6 bases, V lost 7 bases, and 6 bases had no gene match. Germline CDR1 SQVTM, CDR2 ANQGSEA. Here the CDR3 reads CSARQGSNEQFF. The CDR3 coding sequence is TGCAGCGCGAGACAGGGAAGCAATGAGCAGTTCTTC.

The chain uses TRBV10-3 and TRBJ2-7, with 10 bases identical to TRBD1. Germline CDR1 reads ENHRY; CDR2 reads SYGVKD. This CDR3 is built from 17 residues. V lost 6 bases to trimming and J lost 0 bases; unmatched junction nucleotides: 11. CDR3 protein: CAISSGTGAPTSYEQYF. The CDR3 bases are TGTGCCATCAGCTCCGGGACAGGGGCCCCTACCTCCTACGAGCAGTACTTC.

This chain links TRBV6-1 with TRBJ1-1; 7 nucleotides line up with TRBD1. Germline loops: CDR1 MNHNS, CDR2 SASEGT. The CDR3 runs to 15 residues. V dropped 4 bases and J dropped 6; count of bases not matched to a gene: 11. CDR3 nucleotides: TGTGCCAGCAGTGGGCTAAAGGGGGCTTATGCTGAAGCTTTCTTT. Encoded protein: CASSGLKGAYAEAFF.

This clone has a single count. V gene TRBV10-3 combines with J gene TRBJ2-5; D remains unclear. There are 12 residues in the CDR3. CDR1 and CDR2 from the germline V gene are ENHRY and SYGVKD. V lost 10 bases to trimming and J lost 3 bases, with 12 bases between them. The chain's CDR3 is CATRWQEETQYF. Here the CDR3 DNA reads TGTGCCACCAGGTGGCAGGAAGAGACCCAGTACTTC.

The chain carries TRBV7-2 and TRBJ1-4, with TRBD1 matching over 7 bases. The CDR3 contains 17 residues. Germline trimming cut 6 bases from V and 0 bases from J; bases unmatched to any gene: 10. CDR1 is SGHTA and CDR2 is FQGNSA in the germline V gene. The CDR3 DNA follows: TGTGCCAGCAGTATCATGGGACAGATGGCAACTAATGAAAAACTGTTTTTT. It is translated as CASSIMGQMATNEKLFF.

The chain is built from TRBV5-1 and TRBJ2-7; D is undetermined. V gave up 2 bases and J gave up 0 bases, with 6 bases separating them. This CDR3 is built from 13 residues. Per germline, CDR1 SGHRS and CDR2 YFSETQ. Here the CDR3 DNA reads TGCGCCAGCAGCTTAACCACCTCCTACGAGCAGTACTTC. Its translation: CASSLTTSYEQYF.

The V call is TRBV5-1, the J call TRBJ2-1, with D unclear. V was pared by 4 bases and J by 3 bases, with 5 bases between. This CDR3 has 12 amino acids. The germline gives CDR1 SGHRS, CDR2 YFSETQ. DNA for the CDR3: TGCGCCAGCAGCCCGGACTACAATGAGCAGTTCTTC. Its protein is CASSPDYNEQFF.

The chain links TRBV6-5 to TRBJ1-2; 7 nucleotides align to TRBD1. CDR3 length equals 14 residues. The J segment lost 3 bases and the V segment lost 4 bases, leaving 5 bases of the junction unmatched. Germline V gene data show CDR1 as MNHEY and CDR2 as SVGAGI. The CDR3 region has the DNA TGTGCCAGCAGTTCGACAGGGAACCACTATGGCTACACCTTC. This translates into CASSSTGNHYGYTF.

The table lists this clone with a count of one. This sequence joins TRBV19 and TRBJ1-2; D unclear. The V and J ends lost 3 bases and 9 bases respectively, with 8 bases between them. Germline CDR1 is LNHDA and CDR2 is SQIVND (reference sequence). This CDR3 is 11 amino acids long. As DNA, the CDR3 is TGTGCCAGTAGTATCGGGTTAAGCTACACCTTC. It encodes CASSIGLSYTF. Complete variable domain (other parts from reference TRBV19 and TRBJ1-2): DGGITQSPKYLFRKEGQNVTLSCEQNLNHDAMYWYRQDPGQGLRLIYYSQIVNDFQKGDIAEGYSVSREKKESFPLTVTSAQKNPTAFYLCASSIGLSYTFGSGTRLTVV.

The gene calls are TRBV4-3 and TRBJ1-1, with a weak D call TRBD1 (6 bases). CDR1 and CDR2 from the germline V gene are LGHNA and YSLEER. Trimming took 4 bases from V and 3 from J, leaving 18 bases between them. The CDR3 extends over 16 amino acids. The DNA of the CDR3 is TGCGCCAGCAGCCTACAACTACAGGGACCATACACTGAAGCTTTCTTT. Its protein is CASSLQLQGPYTEAFF.

The chain is built from TRBV6-5 and TRBJ1-6; possible D gene TRBD1, 5 bases. The ends were cut back, 2 bases at V and 7 bases at J, with 12 bases in the middle. This CDR3 contains 15 residues. Germline V lookup: CDR1 MNHEY, CDR2 SVGAGI. This chain's CDR3 is CASSYHGAKNSPLHF. CDR3 coding DNA: TGTGCCAGCAGTTACCATGGGGCCAAAAATTCACCCCTCCACTTT.

V and J are TRBV11-2 and TRBJ2-7, with TRBD1 matching 9 bases. Trimming cost V 5 bases and J 5 bases; bases outside gene matches: 7. The CDR3 runs 14 residues. Germline V gene lookup returns CDR1 SGHAT and CDR2 FQNNGV. The CDR3 DNA reads TGTGCCAGCAGCCCGACGTGGACAGGGGACGAGCAGTACTTC. Translated: CASSPTWTGDEQYF. The complete variable domain, with remaining parts taken from reference TRBV11-2 and TRBJ2-7, reads EAGVAQSPRYKIIEKRQSVAFWCNPISGHATLYWYQQILGQGPKLLIQFQNNGVVDDSQLPKDRFSAERLKGVDSTLKIQPAKLEDSAVYLCASSPTWTGDEQYFGPGTRLTVT.

This clone appeared a few times. This CDR3 is also generated by other DNA sequences in the sample. The chain has TRBV7-2 and TRBJ2-7; D gene ambiguous. Germline values: CDR1 SGHTA, CDR2 FQGNSA. V shed 2 bases and J shed 4 bases, with 3 bases lying between them. CDR3 size: 11 residues. The CDR3 coding sequence is TGTGCCAGCAGCTTAAGGTACGAGCAGTACTTC. Translating gives CASSLRYEQYF.

CDR3 in amino acids: CASSPPDGSFYGYTF. In DNA form, the CDR3 reads TGTGCCAGCAGTCCCCCGGACGGAAGTTTCTATGGCTACACCTTC. The J gene is TRBJ1-2, the V gene TRBV28; no definite D call. The V end was cut by 5 bases, the J end by 4 bases, with 17 bases between. Germline loops: CDR1 MDHEN, CDR2 SYDVKM. The CDR3 loop spans 15 amino acids.

In DNA form, the CDR3 reads TGTGCCAGCAGTTACACTGGGAGCAATCAGCCCCAGCATTTT. Its translation is CASSYTGSNQPQHF. The chain joins TRBV6-6 to TRBJ1-5; D not resolved. V was trimmed by 2 bases and J by 1 base, leaving 6 bases between them. This CDR3 is built from 14 residues. The germline V gene encodes CDR1 MNHNY and CDR2 SVGAGI (reference sequence).

This rearrangement joins TRBV5-1 to TRBJ2-3; TRBD2 matches at 7 bases. V dropped 4 bases and J dropped 5; count of bases not matched to a gene: 7. The germline V gene has CDR1 SGHRS and CDR2 YFSETQ. The CDR3 runs to 14 residues. Here the CDR3 reads CASSHRTSRDTQYF. The CDR3 DNA reads as TGCGCCAGCAGCCATAGGACTAGTCGAGATACGCAGTATTTT. The full variable domain, completed using reference TRBV5-1 and TRBJ2-3, is KAGVTQTPRYLIKTRGQQVTLSCSPISGHRSVSWYQQTPGQGLQFLFEYFSETQRNKGNFPGRFSGRQFSNSRSEMNVSTLELGDSALYLCASSHRTSRDTQYFGPGTRLTVL.

The rearrangement uses TRBV5-1 and TRBJ2-1; 8 bases fit TRBD1. Germline trimming cut 0 bases from V and 6 bases from J; bases unmatched to any gene: 5. Germline V gene data show CDR1 as SGHRS and CDR2 as YFSETQ. The CDR3 runs 15 residues. The CDR3 reads CASSLGQGAPNEQFF. DNA of the CDR3: TGCGCCAGCAGCTTGGGGCAGGGGGCCCCCAATGAGCAGTTCTTC.

This clone has a single count. The rearrangement links TRBV28 to TRBJ2-2, with D possibly matching TRBD2 (6 bases). CDR3 size: 14 residues. V dropped 1 base and J dropped 5 bases, with 8 bases sitting between them. Germline V gene data show CDR1 as MDHEN and CDR2 as SYDVKM. The CDR3 coding sequence is TGTGCCAGCAGTTTATTCGGGGGTACCGGGGAGCTGTTTTTT. This encodes CASSLFGGTGELFF.

CDR3 amino acids: CASSLGIEAFF. As DNA, the CDR3 is TGTGCCAGCAGCTTGGGAATTGAAGCTTTCTTT. J is TRBJ1-1 and V is TRBV7-2; D is undetermined. V dropped 3 bases and J dropped 7 bases, with 6 bases sitting between them. The germline gives CDR1 SGHTA, CDR2 FQGNSA. This CDR3 has 11 residues.

The chain recombines TRBV19 with TRBJ1-1; D is unresolved. CDR1 is LNHDA and CDR2 is SQIVND in the germline V gene (reference sequence). Trimming took 9 bases from V and 4 from J, leaving 15 bases between them. This CDR3 has 13 residues. The CDR3 is CASSGVGSTEAFF. CDR3 nucleotides: TGTGCCAGCAGCGGAGTGGGCTCCACTGAAGCTTTCTTT. Combining the CDR3 with reference TRBV19 and TRBJ1-1 gives the whole variable domain DGGITQSPKYLFRKEGQNVTLSCEQNLNHDAMYWYRQDPGQGLRLIYYSQIVNDFQKGDIAEGYSVSREKKESFPLTVTSAQKNPTAFYLCASSGVGSTEAFFGQGTRLTVV.

The J gene is TRBJ2-2, the V gene TRBV4-3; perhaps TRBD2 as D (5 bases). The CDR3 covers 12 residues. In germline, CDR1 is LGHNA, CDR2 YSLEER. Trimming shortened V by 7 bases and J by 3 bases, and 6 bases separated the two germline ends. CDR3 sequence reads: CASNGDTGELFF. Written as DNA, the CDR3 is TGCGCCAGCAACGGGGACACCGGGGAGCTGTTTTTT.

V gene TRBV29-1 combines with J gene TRBJ2-1; TRBD2 matches 7 bases. With V trimmed by 3 bases and J by 2 bases, 10 bases remained unmatched. The length of the CDR3 is 16 residues. CDR1 SQVTM and CDR2 ANQGSEA come from the germline V gene. CDR3 DNA: TGCAGCGTTGAGGGGGGGACGGCCACTACCTACAATGAGCAGTTCTTC. It is translated as CSVEGGTATTYNEQFF.

V gene TRBV29-1 combines with J gene TRBJ1-2; D may be TRBD1 (6 bases). CDR3 length equals 15 residues. Between the trimmed V and J ends, which lost 0 bases and 7 bases, there was a span of 18 bases. Germline lookup yields CDR1 SQVTM and CDR2 ANQGSEA. Written as DNA, the CDR3 is TGCAGCGTTGAAGAGAGAGGACAGCCCTTGCGTGGCTACACCTTC. Protein sequence: CSVEERGQPLRGYTF.

This clone showed up just once. The chain recombines TRBV7-6 with TRBJ1-4; 10 positions match TRBD1. This CDR3 is built from 16 residues. Trimming cost V 5 bases and J 7 bases; bases outside gene matches: 10. Germline CDR1 SGHVS, CDR2 FNYEAQ. The CDR3 nucleotides are TGTGCCAGCAGCAGACAGGGGGCGGCAGTCGCTGAAAAACTGTTTTTT. It is translated as CASSRQGAAVAEKLFF. Full variable domain (outside the CDR3, taken from reference TRBV7-6 and TRBJ1-4): GAGVSQSPRYKVTKRGQDVALRCDPISGHVSLYWYRQALGQGPEFLTYFNYEAQQDKSGLPNDRFSAERPEGSISTLTIQRTEQRDSAMYRCASSRQGAAVAEKLFFGSGTQLSVL.

The rearrangement links TRBV30 to TRBJ2-1; D is ambiguous. The V gene lost 1 base and the J gene lost 9 bases, with 13 bases spanning the gap. Germline V gene lookup returns CDR1 GTSNPN and CDR2 SVGIG (reference sequence). The CDR3 loop spans 13 amino acids. In nucleotides, the CDR3 is TGTGCCTGGAGTGCTTGTCTTGGTTGTGAGCAGTTCTTC. This codes for CAWSACLGCEQFF.

V and J are TRBV7-3 and TRBJ1-2, with a tentative D call TRBD1 (6 bases). Germline assignment: CDR1 SGHTA and CDR2 FQGTGA. CDR3 length: 13 residues. Trimming shortened V by 5 bases and J by 5 bases, and 12 bases separated the two germline ends. The CDR3 DNA follows: TGTGCCAGCAGCCGAGGCGGACAGTATGGCTACACCTTC. This encodes CASSRGGQYGYTF.

This chain uses TRBV7-2 with TRBJ2-7, with 9 nucleotides matching TRBD2. This CDR3 has 15 amino acids. CDR1 is SGHTA and CDR2 is FQGNSA in the germline V gene. V gave up 1 base and J gave up 7 bases; unmatched junction bases: 8. The CDR3 loop is CASSLGASGISEQYF. CDR3 bases: TGTGCCAGCAGCTTAGGAGCTAGCGGGATAAGTGAGCAGTACTTC.

This chain joins TRBV15 and TRBJ2-7, with D tentatively TRBD1 or TRBD2 (5 bases each). Germline V CDR1 and CDR2: LNHNV, YYDKDF (reference sequence). Trimming took 6 bases from V and 4 from J, leaving 19 bases between them. The CDR3 covers 15 residues. The CDR3 region is CATRKAVGRSYEQYF. In DNA, the CDR3 is TGTGCCACCAGAAAAGCGGTGGGGCGGTCTTACGAGCAGTACTTC. Filled out from reference TRBV15 and TRBJ2-7, the complete variable domain reads DAMVIQNPRYQVTQFGKPVTLSCSQTLNHNVMYWYQQKSSQAPKLLFHYYDKDFNNEADTPDNFQSRRPNTSFCFLDIRSPGLGDTAMYLCATRKAVGRSYEQYFGPGTRLTVT.

V gene TRBV4-1 combines with J gene TRBJ1-3; weak D call: TRBD1 (5 bases). Germline loops: CDR1 MGHRA, CDR2 YSYEKL. With 1 base removed from V and 0 bases from J, the gap between germline ends came to 13 bases. The CDR3 runs 17 residues. This chain's CDR3 is CASSQGMQGASGNTIYF. The CDR3 DNA follows: TGCGCCAGCAGCCAAGGAATGCAGGGCGCCTCTGGAAACACCATATATTTT.

This chain connects TRBV28 to TRBJ1-4; D call uncertain. Germline CDR1 is MDHEN and CDR2 is SYDVKM. The CDR3 runs to 15 residues. Trimming took off 2 bases at V and 7 bases at J, with 14 bases between the two ends. CDR3 coding DNA: TGTGCCAGCAGTTTACCGGCAGCGACGAGTGAAAAACTGTTTTTT. This encodes CASSLPAATSEKLFF.